The 24 T cell receptor beta chains reported below all come from one sample, sequenced in a study of T cell changes during pregnancy in multiple sclerosis. Generated by immunoSEQ multiplex PCR, the TCRdb table keeps only in-frame clones and is missing some. The sample lists tens of thousands of clones; 90% were seen once. Sequencing used peripheral blood, obtained in the second trimester of pregnancy. These receptors all stem from a female donor in good health, enrolled as a control in a pregnancy study.

CDR3 sequence: CASSPSGNFQETQYF. In nucleotides, the CDR3 is TGTGCCAGCAGTCCTAGCGGGAACTTTCAAGAGACCCAGTACTTC. The chain carries TRBV7-6 and TRBJ2-5, with 9 bases matching TRBD2. This CDR3 comprises 15 residues. The ends lost 6 bases at V and 2 bases at J; junction bases unmatched: 7. Germline CDR1 SGHVS, CDR2 FNYEAQ.

The chain combines TRBV6-1 with TRBJ2-5; a weak D match, TRBD1 (6 bases). Trimming pared 7 bases from V and 3 bases from J, leaving 12 bases between. Germline V gene lookup returns CDR1 MNHNS and CDR2 SASEGT. The CDR3 length is 13 residues. The DNA of the CDR3 is TGTGCCAGCACTGGACAGACAGAAGAGACCCAGTACTTC. Translation gives CASTGQTEETQYF.

The V call is TRBV7-8, the J call TRBJ2-2, with TRBD1 matching over 7 bases. Germline lookup yields CDR1 SGHVS and CDR2 FQNEAQ. The CDR3 covers 14 residues. V shed 0 bases and J 10 bases; nucleotides not matched to a gene: 5. The CDR3 region has the DNA TGTGCCAGCAGCTTAGCTCCGACAGGGCCGGAGCTGTTTTTT. Protein sequence: CASSLAPTGPELFF. Using reference TRBV7-8 and TRBJ2-2 for the parts outside the CDR3, the full variable domain is GAGVSQSPRYKVAKRGQDVALRCDPISGHVSLFWYQQALGQGPEFLTYFQNEAQLDKSGLPSDRFFAERPEGSVSTLKIQRTQQEDSAVYLCASSLAPTGPELFFGEGSRLTVL.

V is TRBV5-6 and J is TRBJ1-1; D is unresolved. With 1 base removed from V and 10 bases from J, the gap between germline ends came to 11 bases. This CDR3 region has 12 residues. The germline V gene has CDR1 SGHDT and CDR2 YYEEEE. CDR3 loop: CASSLLREGAFF. The DNA for the CDR3 is TGTGCCAGCAGCTTGTTGAGGGAGGGAGCTTTCTTT.

This clone occurred a few times. The chain has TRBV2 and TRBJ1-2; maybe TRBD1 (5 bases). The CDR3 sequence is 10 residues long. Between the trimmed V and J ends, which lost 8 bases and 11 bases, there was a span of 12 bases. Germline V gives CDR1 SNHLY, CDR2 FYNNEI. CDR3 sequence reads: CASAGSSYTF. DNA of the CDR3: TGTGCCAGCGCAGGGTCTAGTTACACCTTC. The full variable domain, with the rest looked up from reference TRBV2 and TRBJ1-2, is EPEVTQTPSHQVTQMGQEVILRCVPISNHLYFYWYRQILGQKVEFLVSFYNNEISEKSEIFDDQFSVERPDGSNFTLKIRSTKLEDSAMYFCASAGSSYTFGSGTRLTVV.

This chain links TRBV5-4 with TRBJ2-7, with 10 bases that match TRBD1. Germline V gene sequence: CDR1 SGHNT, CDR2 YYREEE (reference sequence). This CDR3 comprises 14 residues. The ends lost 5 bases at V and 6 bases at J; junction bases unmatched: 8. The CDR3 protein is CASSHGTGEPEQYF. The CDR3 bases are TGTGCCAGCAGTCACGGGACAGGGGAGCCCGAGCAGTACTTC.

The chain combines TRBV9 with TRBJ2-2; unclear D gene. The V end was cut by 0 bases, the J end by 0 bases, with 18 bases between. Germline CDR1 SGDLS, CDR2 YYNGEE. The CDR3 runs 19 residues. CDR3 in amino acids: CASSVAVVPGFTNTGELFF. CDR3 DNA sequence: TGTGCCAGCAGCGTAGCTGTAGTACCAGGATTTACGAACACCGGGGAGCTGTTTTTT.

The V call is TRBV11-2, the J call TRBJ2-7; 15 bases are shared with TRBD2. Unmatched junction bases numbered 10, after V lost 4 bases and J lost 0 bases. CDR1 is SGHAT and CDR2 is FQNNGV in the germline V gene. This CDR3 is built from 19 residues. The CDR3, as DNA: TGTGCCAGCAGCTCGATTAAGGGACTAGCGGGAGGAAGCTCCTACGAGCAGTACTTC. This encodes CASSSIKGLAGGSSYEQYF.

The chain employs TRBV30 and TRBJ2-1; 12 bases agree with TRBD2. The CDR3 length is 18 residues. From germline, CDR1 is GTSNPN and CDR2 SVGIG (reference sequence). After removal of 3 bases from V and 0 bases from J, the junction contained 9 bases not matched to a gene. In nucleotides, the CDR3 is TGTGCCTGGAGACGTCTAGCGGGGGGGTCCAGCTCCTACAATGAGCAGTTCTTC. Translated: CAWRRLAGGSSSYNEQFF. The complete variable domain, with remaining parts taken from reference TRBV30 and TRBJ2-1, reads SQTIHQWPATLVQPVGSPLSLECTVEGTSNPNLYWYRQAAGRGLQLLFYSVGIGQISSEVPQNLSASRPQDRQFILSSKKLLLSDSGFYLCAWRRLAGGSSSYNEQFFGPGTRLTVL.

V usage is TRBV5-1 and J usage is TRBJ2-1; 7 bases fit TRBD1. CDR1 is SGHRS, CDR2 YFSETQ, per germline. CDR3 length: 14 amino acids. V lost 2 bases, J lost 3 bases, and 2 bases stayed unmatched. CDR3 DNA: TGCGCCAGCAGCTTCGGGGACAGCTACAATGAGCAGTTCTTC. It encodes CASSFGDSYNEQFF.

The CDR3 region has the DNA TGTGCCAGTCAGGCCACAAGGAACACTGAAGCTTTCTTT. It encodes CASQATRNTEAFF. V usage is TRBV2 and J usage is TRBJ1-1; D is undetermined. CDR1 is SNHLY and CDR2 is FYNNEI in the germline V gene. Trimming left V 9 bases short and J 1 base short, with 12 bases between. The CDR3 has 13 amino acids.

CDR3 amino acids: CASSPDSAGNTIYF. DNA of the CDR3: TGCGCCAGCAGCCCAGACAGCGCTGGAAACACCATATATTTT. The V call is TRBV5-1, the J call TRBJ1-3; the D gene is possibly TRBD1 (5 bases). The CDR3 contains 14 residues. Germline loops: CDR1 SGHRS, CDR2 YFSETQ. Deletions cut 4 bases from V and 2 bases from J, with 10 bases between.

This chain joins TRBV7-9 and TRBJ2-5; the match to TRBD2 covers 9 bases. CDR1 and CDR2 from the germline V gene are SEHNR and FQNEAQ (reference sequence). The CDR3 sequence is 14 residues long. J gave up 5 bases and V 1 base, and 2 bases lay outside the gene matches. The CDR3 loop reads CASSLVAGGETQYF. The CDR3 nucleotides are TGTGCCAGCAGCTTAGTGGCGGGAGGGGAGACCCAGTACTTC.

This clone was picked up one time. The V gene is TRBV5-4, the J gene TRBJ2-7, with TRBD1 matching 7 bases. This CDR3 has 13 residues. Germline V gives CDR1 SGHNT, CDR2 YYREEE (reference sequence). V shed 5 bases and J 6 bases; nucleotides not matched to a gene: 8. CDR3 in amino acids: CASRFSGGPEQYF. The CDR3 DNA follows: TGTGCCAGCAGATTTTCAGGGGGTCCCGAGCAGTACTTC.

V and J are TRBV2 and TRBJ2-5; TRBD1 aligns across 7 bases. Germline CDR1 and CDR2: SNHLY and FYNNEI. The CDR3 sequence is 13 residues long. V gave up 7 bases and J gave up 2 bases; unmatched junction bases: 4. The CDR3 loop is CASTLDRQETQYF. The CDR3 region has the DNA TGTGCCAGCACCCTGGACAGGCAAGAGACCCAGTACTTC.

The rearrangement uses TRBV28 and TRBJ1-3, with unresolved D. V dropped 5 bases and J dropped 2 bases, with 10 bases sitting between them. The CDR3 has 14 amino acids. Germline V gives CDR1 MDHEN, CDR2 SYDVKM. The DNA for the CDR3 is TGTGCCAGCAGTCGCGGGAGTCCTGGAAACACCATATATTTT. Protein: CASSRGSPGNTIYF. Looking up the rest from reference TRBV28 and TRBJ1-3 gives the full variable domain: DVKVTQSSRYLVKRTGEKVFLECVQDMDHENMFWYRQDPGLGLRLIYFSYDVKMKEKGDIPEGYSVSREKKERFSLILESASTNQTSMYLCASSRGSPGNTIYFGEGSWLTVV.

The chain links TRBV28 to TRBJ1-2, with D possibly being TRBD1 (6 bases). Germline lookup yields CDR1 MDHEN and CDR2 SYDVKM. Deletions cut 2 bases from V and 8 bases from J, with 15 bases between. This CDR3 has 14 residues. The CDR3 is CASSLRLGAGGYTF. The CDR3 DNA sequence: TGTGCCAGCAGTTTAAGGCTGGGGGCCGGGGGCTACACCTTC.

This chain joins TRBV6-5 and TRBJ1-2; 9 positions agree with TRBD1. The ends lost 7 bases at V and 7 bases at J; junction bases unmatched: 10. This CDR3 is 14 amino acids long. The germline V gene encodes CDR1 MNHEY and CDR2 SVGAGI. The CDR3 DNA is TGTGCCAGCACCACCGGGACAGGGACCGGTGGCTACACCTTC. Its protein is CASTTGTGTGGYTF.

There are a few counts of this clone. This chain connects TRBV19 to TRBJ1-6; weak D call: TRBD1 (6 bases). The CDR3 runs 15 residues. The germline V gene has CDR1 LNHDA and CDR2 SQIVND (reference sequence). Trimming shortened V by 8 bases and J by 9 bases, and 20 bases separated the two germline ends. CDR3 sequence reads: CASGEQGFRASPLHF. The CDR3, as DNA: TGTGCCAGTGGGGAACAGGGATTTCGGGCTTCACCCCTCCACTTT.

This clone was recorded only once. J is TRBJ1-1 and V is TRBV6-1; a possible D gene is TRBD1 (5 bases). This CDR3 has 14 residues. Germline V gene data show CDR1 as MNHNS and CDR2 as SASEGT. V shed 7 bases and J shed 3 bases, with 15 bases lying between them. CDR3 nucleotides: TGTGCCAGCACCAGCGGGGGGTCAGACACTGAAGCTTTCTTT. It translates to CASTSGGSDTEAFF.

This chain connects TRBV6-5 to TRBJ1-2; no clear D gene. Germline V gives CDR1 MNHEY, CDR2 SVGAGI. Trimming removed 5 bases from V and 4 bases from J, with 8 bases in between. The CDR3 loop spans 12 amino acids. In nucleotides, the CDR3 is TGTGCCAGCAGTCAAATCGGCTATGGCTACACCTTC. The encoded protein is CASSQIGYGYTF.

This clone was seen once. The rearrangement links TRBV5-1 to TRBJ1-1; no reliable D call. The V and J ends lost 2 bases and 2 bases respectively, with 10 bases between them. Germline V lookup: CDR1 SGHRS, CDR2 YFSETQ. This CDR3 is 14 amino acids long. CDR3 DNA sequence: TGCGCCAGCAGCTTTAGCACCCTTAACACTGAAGCTTTCTTT. Translation: CASSFSTLNTEAFF.

V and J are TRBV27 and TRBJ2-1, with D possibly matching TRBD1 (7 bases). The V gene lost 7 bases and the J gene lost 4 bases, with 17 bases spanning the gap. This CDR3 is 15 amino acids long. Germline V gene sequence: CDR1 MNHEY, CDR2 SMNVEV (reference sequence). For the CDR3, the DNA is TGTGCCAGCACTCCAGGGGGGTTGGGATACAATGAGCAGTTCTTC. Translation gives CASTPGGLGYNEQFF.

V and J are TRBV18 and TRBJ2-7; maybe TRBD2 (7 bases). The CDR3 is made up of 13 amino acids. Trimming took 6 bases from V and 4 from J, leaving 13 bases between them. The germline V gene has CDR1 KGHSH and CDR2 LQKENI. Here the CDR3 DNA reads TGTGCCAGCTCCTGGGGGGGCGGATACGAGCAGTACTTC. It codes for CASSWGGGYEQYF.